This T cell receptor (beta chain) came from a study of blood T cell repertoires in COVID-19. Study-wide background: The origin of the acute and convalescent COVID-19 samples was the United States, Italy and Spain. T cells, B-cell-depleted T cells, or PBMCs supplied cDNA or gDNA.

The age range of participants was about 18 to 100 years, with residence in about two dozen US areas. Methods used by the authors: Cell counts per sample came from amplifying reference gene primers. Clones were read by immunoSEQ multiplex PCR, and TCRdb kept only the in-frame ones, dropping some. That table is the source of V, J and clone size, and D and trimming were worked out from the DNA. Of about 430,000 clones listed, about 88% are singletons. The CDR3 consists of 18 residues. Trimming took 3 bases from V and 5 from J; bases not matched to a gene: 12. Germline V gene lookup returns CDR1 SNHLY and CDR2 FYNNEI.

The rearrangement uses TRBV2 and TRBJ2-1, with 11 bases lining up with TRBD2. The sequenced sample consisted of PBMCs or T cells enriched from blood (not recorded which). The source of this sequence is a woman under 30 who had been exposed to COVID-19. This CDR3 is CASSDQLETSGVDNEQFF. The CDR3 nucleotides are TGTGCCAGCAGTGACCAGCTCGAGACTAGCGGGGTCGACAATGAGCAGTTCTTC.